The subject of this entry is one T cell receptor beta chain. Time point in this sample: newly diagnosed GD, antithyroid drugs for less than 3 months. Generation of the TCR library employed RNA extracted from PBMCs. CDR3 length: 16 amino acids. V dropped 3 bases and J dropped 3; count of bases not matched to a gene: 8. Per germline, CDR1 MDHEN and CDR2 SYDVKM. Assembly of TCR beta libraries relied on iRepertoire HTBI primers together with Arm-PCR of CDR3 regions. TCRdb re-derived calls from the multiplex PCR reads in MiXCR, one entry per CDR3 protein. The sample shows 500,000 or so distinct CDR3 sequences, about 16% of them seen only once. The sample is drawn from a study of regulatory T cells in long-lasting Graves disease. This sample was also put to use in a study of T cells in Graves' hyperthyroidism and ophthalmopathy.

The chain links TRBV28 to TRBJ1-3; 7 positions match TRBD1. The source was peripheral blood mononuclear cells (PBMCs), collected at new diagnosis, from a patient treated with antithyroid drugs. This TCR derives from a woman between 40 and 65 years old with Graves disease. The CDR3 DNA sequence: TGTGCCAGCAGTTTCGACGGAGGGGGCTTTGGAAACACCATATATTTT. Amino acids: CASSFDGGGFGNTIYF.